This passage covers 10 T cell receptor beta chains from one sample sequenced in a study of Graves' ophthalmopathy and Graves' hyperthyroidism. Amplification of TCR beta CDR3 regions used RNA transcripts. Scientists carried out first-round RT-PCR using HTBI primers and then a second-round multiplex PCR. TCRdb re-called the multiplex PCR reads through MiXCR, storing one row per CDR3 protein. The data hold about 180,000 distinct CDR3 sequences, with approximately 38% observed a single time. Sequenced material: peripheral blood. The receptors derive from a middle-aged woman with Graves' ophthalmopathy.

This clonotype was detected ten times or more. The rearrangement joins TRBV11-1 to TRBJ1-2, with D possibly matching TRBD1 (5 bases). Trimming shortened V by 5 bases and J by 3 bases, and 16 bases separated the two germline ends. This CDR3 is 15 amino acids long. Germline CDR1 SGHAT, CDR2 FQDESV (reference sequence). CDR3 in amino acids: CASSPTRATHYGYTF. The CDR3 bases are TGTGCCAGCAGCCCCACCAGGGCCACGCACTATGGCTACACCTTC.

This clonotype occurred many times. This chain connects TRBV11-2 to TRBJ1-5, with no clear D. Germline CDR1 reads SGHAT; CDR2 reads FQNNGV. V was trimmed by 1 base and J by 1 base, leaving 8 bases between them. The CDR3 loop spans 15 amino acids. DNA for the CDR3: TGTGCCAGCAGCTTAGGGAAATCAAGCAATCAGCCCCAGCATTTT. It codes for CASSLGKSSNQPQHF.

This clonotype appeared many times. The rearrangement joins TRBV7-3 to TRBJ2-7, with 10 bases aligning to TRBD2. The trim removed 5 bases at V and 6 bases at J, leaving 7 bases unmatched. The CDR3 loop spans 14 amino acids. Germline V lookup: CDR1 SGHTA, CDR2 FQGTGA. Here the CDR3 DNA reads TGTGCCAGCAGCCTAGCGGGAGATGTTTCCGAGCAGTACTTC. This translates into CASSLAGDVSEQYF.

In its sample, this clonotype was seen many times. V gene TRBV4-3 combines with J gene TRBJ1-1; 9 nucleotides align to TRBD1. J was trimmed by 0 bases and V by 1 base; bases with no gene match: 18. The CDR3 spans 21 residues. Germline V lookup: CDR1 LGHNA, CDR2 YSLEER. The CDR3 loop is CASSQVGDRATRQPMNTEAFF. DNA of the CDR3: TGCGCCAGCAGCCAAGTCGGGGACAGGGCTACTCGACAACCCATGAACACTGAAGCTTTCTTT.

This clonotype was seen many times. This sequence joins TRBV28 and TRBJ2-2; no definite D call. The length of the CDR3 is 15 residues. Trimming took 2 bases from V and 7 from J, leaving 14 bases between them. From germline, CDR1 is MDHEN and CDR2 SYDVKM. CDR3 sequence: CASSLAPTVSGELFF. The CDR3 nucleotides are TGTGCCAGCAGTTTAGCACCCACAGTCAGCGGGGAGCTGTTTTTT.

At least ten counts were recorded for this clonotype. This sequence joins TRBV12-3 or TRBV12-4 and TRBJ2-7, with 8 bases matching TRBD1. The CDR3 is 15 residues long. Unmatched junction bases numbered 9, after V lost 6 bases and J lost 2 bases. The chain's CDR3 is CASSQDRVSPYEQYF. CDR3 in DNA: TGTGCCAGCAGCCAGGACAGGGTAAGCCCCTACGAGCAGTACTTC.

This clonotype was recorded at least ten times. Written as DNA, the CDR3 is TGCGCCAGCAGCCAAGGGACAGGGTCAGCTGGAAACACCATATATTTT. It specifies CASSQGTGSAGNTIYF. The rearrangement joins TRBV4-3 to TRBJ1-3; 8 positions agree with TRBD1. This CDR3 contains 16 residues. Germline V CDR1 and CDR2: LGHNA, YSLEER. The trim removed 1 base at V and 2 bases at J, leaving 4 bases unmatched.

This clonotype was seen repeatedly, ten times or more. The chain couples TRBV6-5 to TRBJ1-2; 7 bases are a match to TRBD1. CDR3 size: 14 residues. The germline gives CDR1 MNHEY, CDR2 SVGAGI. After removal of 8 bases from V and 4 bases from J, the junction contained 10 bases not matched to a gene. CDR3 region: CASRGQAAGYGYTF. CDR3 DNA: TGTGCCAGCCGCGGACAGGCGGCGGGCTATGGCTACACCTTC.

This clonotype was picked up many times. The V gene is TRBV10-2, the J gene TRBJ1-5; D call uncertain. The CDR3 loop spans 14 amino acids. With 3 bases removed from V and 0 bases from J, the gap between germline ends came to 6 bases. CDR1 is WSHSY and CDR2 is SAAADI in the germline V gene. In DNA, the CDR3 is TGCGCCAGCAGTGACATGATTAGCAATCAGCCCCAGCATTTT. Encoded protein: CASSDMISNQPQHF.

The J gene is TRBJ1-5, the V gene TRBV28, with 7 bases identical to TRBD1. CDR3 length: 15 amino acids. Germline CDR1 MDHEN, CDR2 SYDVKM. V gave up 9 bases and J gave up 6 bases; unmatched junction bases: 14. CDR3 DNA sequence: TGTGCCAGTAACCGCCGGACAGGAAGGTTTCAGCCCCAGCATTTT. Encoded protein: CASNRRTGRFQPQHF. Looking up the rest from reference TRBV28 and TRBJ1-5 gives the full variable domain: DVKVTQSSRYLVKRTGEKVFLECVQDMDHENMFWYRQDPGLGLRLIYFSYDVKMKEKGDIPEGYSVSREKKERFSLILESASTNQTSMYLCASNRRTGRFQPQHFGDGTRLSIL.